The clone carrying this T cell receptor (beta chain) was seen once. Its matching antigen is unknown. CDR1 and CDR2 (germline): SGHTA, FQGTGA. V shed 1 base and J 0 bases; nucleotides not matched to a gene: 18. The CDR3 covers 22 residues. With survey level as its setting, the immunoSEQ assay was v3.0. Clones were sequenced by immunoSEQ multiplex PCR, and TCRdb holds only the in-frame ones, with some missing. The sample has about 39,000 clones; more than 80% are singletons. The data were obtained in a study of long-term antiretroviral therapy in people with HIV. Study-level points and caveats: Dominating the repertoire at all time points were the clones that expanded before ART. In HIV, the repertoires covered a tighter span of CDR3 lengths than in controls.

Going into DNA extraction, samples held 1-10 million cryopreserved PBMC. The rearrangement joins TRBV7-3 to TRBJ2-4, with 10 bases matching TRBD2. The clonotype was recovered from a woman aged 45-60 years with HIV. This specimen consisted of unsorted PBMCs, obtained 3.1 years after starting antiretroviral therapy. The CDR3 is CASSLNRSKERGGCLAKNIQYF. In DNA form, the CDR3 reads TGTGCCAGCAGCTTAAATAGGAGTAAGGAGCGGGGGGGATGCCTAGCCAAAAACATTCAGTACTTC.